The rows below give T cell receptor beta chains drawn from one sample of a study of immune evolution from preneoplasia to lung adenocarcinoma. Assay: immunoSEQ multiplex PCR; the TCRdb copy retains only in-frame clones and omits some. The profile shows some 3,500 clones, roughly three quarters of them singletons. Sequences were obtained from FFPE minimally invasive lung adenocarcinoma tissue. These receptors originate from a person aged 60-80 years with lung adenocarcinoma. CDR3s include the opening cysteine and the closing phenylalanine or tryptophan. A D gene is named only where the DNA matches it firmly. Rows give clone size only sometimes, using once, few, many, or a class for an expanded clone.

d_call	clone_size	cdr3_length	v_call	j_call	cdr3_aa	cdr3_nt
TRBD2	NA	15	TRBV2	TRBJ2-7	CASRTRLAGGYEQYF	TGTGCCAGCAGGACCAGACTAGCGGGAGGATACGAGCAGTACTTC
TRBD1	NA	15	TRBV5-1	TRBJ2-1	CASSWTGNNRNEQFF	TGCGCCAGCAGCTGGACAGGGAATAATAGGAATGAGCAGTTCTTC
NA	NA	12	TRBV7-2	TRBJ2-3	CASSRDRYTQYF	TGTGCCAGCAGCCGAGACAGGTATACGCAGTATTTT
NA	NA	13	TRBV5-6	TRBJ2-7	CASSLGPQNEQYF	TGTGCCAGCAGCTTGGGACCCCAAAACGAGCAGTACTTC
NA	NA	10	TRBV20-1	TRBJ1-1	CSASWTEAFF	TGCAGTGCTAGCTGGACTGAAGCTTTCTTT
NA	NA	18	TRBV9	TRBJ2-3	CASSALAGSPLSTDTQYF	TGTGCCAGCAGCGCGCTAGCTGGGTCTCCTCTCAGCACAGATACGCAGTATTTT
NA	NA	15	TRBV5-1	TRBJ1-1	CASIEGPWGNTEAFF	TGCGCCAGCATCGAGGGGCCCTGGGGGAACACTGAAGCTTTCTTT
NA	NA	13	TRBV10-3	TRBJ2-7	CAISRFSAYEQYF	TGTGCCATCAGTCGGTTCAGTGCCTACGAGCAGTACTTC
TRBD1	NA	16	TRBV4-1	TRBJ1-1	CASSQPWDRSHTEAFF	TGCGCCAGCAGCCAACCTTGGGACAGGTCACACACTGAAGCTTTCTTT
NA	once	13	TRBV6-4	TRBJ2-3	CASSDSETDTQYF	TGTGCCAGCAGTGACTCGGAAACAGATACGCAGTATTTT
NA	NA	16	TRBV7-2	TRBJ1-3	CASSLGGLFSGNTIYF	TGTGCCAGCAGCTTAGGGGGACTATTCTCTGGAAACACCATATATTTT
NA	NA	15	TRBV23-1	TRBJ1-4	CASSLTVATNEKLFF	TGCGCCAGCAGTCTGACAGTTGCAACTAATGAAAAACTGTTTTTT
TRBD2	NA	15	TRBV2	TRBJ2-2	CASSETSGGTGELFF	TGTGCCAGCAGTGAAACCTCGGGGGGCACCGGGGAGCTGTTTTTT
TRBD2	NA	15	TRBV6-4	TRBJ2-3	CASSTSGSAQDTQYF	TGTGCCAGCAGTACTAGCGGGAGTGCACAGGATACGCAGTATTTT
TRBD1	NA	14	TRBV28	TRBJ2-1	CATLGTATYNEQFF	TGTGCCACCCTCGGGACAGCAACATACAATGAGCAGTTCTTC
TRBD2	few	16	TRBV30	TRBJ2-1	CAWRRLAGSGYNEQFF	TGTGCCTGGAGACGACTAGCGGGAAGCGGTTACAATGAGCAGTTCTTC
TRBD2	once	14	TRBV6-1	TRBJ2-7	CASSWLAGNYEQYF	TGTGCCAGCTCTTGGCTAGCGGGAAACTACGAGCAGTACTTC